This T cell receptor beta chain stems from a study of blood T cell repertoires in COVID-19. The overall study: Nucleic acid was either cDNA or gDNA, and it came from T cells, B-cell-depleted T cells, or PBMCs.

How the authors handled the data: Reference gene primer amplification gave nucleated cell count estimates. Sequencing was performed with immunoSEQ multiplex PCR; in TCRdb, only in-frame clones are kept and a portion is missing. The V and J calls and clone size were taken over from that table, and D and trimming were inferred from the DNA. Of 350,000 to 400,000 clones listed, 88% are singletons. The CDR3 is 14 residues long. The V and J ends lost 0 bases and 3 bases, in that order; junction bases with no gene match: 3. The germline V gene encodes CDR1 SGDLS and CDR2 YYNGEE. This sequence originates from a woman under 30 who had recovered from COVID-19. The genes are TRBV9 and TRBJ2-7; 7 positions match TRBD1. Sequenced: PBMCs or T cells enriched from blood (not recorded which). CDR3 sequence reads: CASSVAPGGYEQYF. The CDR3 coding sequence is TGTGCCAGCAGCGTAGCCCCAGGGGGCTACGAGCAGTACTTC. Drawing the rest from reference TRBV9 and TRBJ2-7, the complete variable domain is DSGVTQTPKHLITATGQRVTLRCSPRSGDLSVYWYQQSLDQGLQFLIQYYNGEERAKGNILERFSAQQFPDLHSELNLSSLELGDSALYFCASSVAPGGYEQYFGPGTRLTVT.